This entry lists 26 T cell receptor beta chains sequenced from one sample in a study of tumor-infiltrating lymphocytes in primary liver carcinoma. The authors made TCR beta cDNA from around 500 ng total RNA with a constant-region primer. Sequencing libraries for TCR beta derived from three nested multiplex PCR rounds that used slightly modified ARM-PCR. The first two PCR rounds used TRBV1-TRBV30 primers with a Cbeta primer, 10 cycles each. In TCRdb, the multiplex PCR reads were re-called with MiXCR into one record per CDR3 protein. The data contain 45,000 to 65,000 distinct CDR3 sequences, around 77% of them singletons. Co-extraction of RNA and DNA was performed on about 18-33 mg of unsorted bulk tissue. Sequencing was carried out using liver tumor tissue from sampling region 5. Documented subset: tumor region T5, tumor centre. The source of these receptors is a man aged 40-49 years with primary liver carcinoma and hepatitis B virus infection.

CDR3 sequence: CASGERSYEQYF. CDR3 sequence (DNA): TGTGCCAGCGGGGAGCGATCCTACGAGCAGTACTTC. V is TRBV11-1 and J is TRBJ2-7; D perhaps matches TRBD2 (5 bases). Deletions cut 8 bases from V and 1 base from J, with 9 bases between. CDR1 is SGHAT, CDR2 FQDESV, per germline (reference sequence). This CDR3 is built from 12 residues.

Worth noting for this clonotype: One end of the junction does not line up with germline, which may come from a read error. The V call is TRBV30, the J call TRBJ2-6, with D unresolved. Germline CDR1 reads GTSNPN; CDR2 reads SVGIG (reference sequence). The CDR3 has 12 amino acids. The CDR3 here is CGLLSWANVLTF. CDR3 nucleotide sequence: TGTGGCCTCCTCTCTTGGGCCAACGTCCTGACTTTC.

On this clonotype: One end of the junction is discordant with germline, which a read error may explain. The rearrangement links TRBV4-1 to TRBJ2-5; D possibly corresponds to TRBD1 (6 bases). The germline CDR1 and CDR2 sequences are MGHRA and YSYEKL. The CDR3 extends over 14 amino acids. The CDR3 protein is CASSTRTVVETQYF. In DNA, the CDR3 is TGCGCCAGCAGCACCCGGACAGTAGTCGAGACCCAATACTTC.

Comment on this clonotype: The junction departs from germline at one end; a sequencing error may be responsible. The V and J genes are TRBV29-1 and TRBJ1-2; D remains unclear. CDR3 length equals 13 residues. Germline CDR1 is SQVTM and CDR2 is ANQGSEA. CDR3 region: CSVELAGFYDYTF. The CDR3 nucleotides read TGCAGCGTTGAATTAGCCGGGTTTTATGACTACACCTTC.

Details on this clonotype: The CDR3 does not close with the conserved phenylalanine or tryptophan, likely indicating a read error. The chain is built from TRBV29-1 and TRBJ2-5; TRBD2 matches at 13 bases. This CDR3 is built from 15 residues. V lost 5 bases to trimming and J lost 4 bases; unmatched junction nucleotides: 7. In germline, CDR1 is SQVTM, CDR2 ANQGSEA. CDR3 sequence (DNA): TGCAGCGTTCGGACTAGCGGGAGTCGAGCAGAGACCCAGTACTCC. Amino acids: CSVRTSGSRAETQYS.

In the case of this clonotype: An end of the junction does not agree with germline; a read error may underlie this. The rearrangement uses TRBV6-5 and TRBJ2-1; D gene unclear. Per the germline V gene, CDR1 is MNHEY and CDR2 is SVGAGI. The CDR3 spans 14 residues. CDR3 amino acids: CVSSLQGSYNKQFF. CDR3 sequence (DNA): TGTGTCAGCAGTCTACAAGGGTCCTACAATAAGCAGTTCTTC.

Comments on this clonotype: This may come from a read error, since a much larger clone is one base off. This sequence joins TRBV2 and TRBJ2-3; D is ambiguous. Trimming left V 6 bases short and J 5 bases short, with 12 bases between. This CDR3 is 13 amino acids long. Germline V gene data show CDR1 as SNHLY and CDR2 as FYNNEI. CDR3 nucleotides: TGTGCCAGCAGGCCCAATATCGTAGATACGCAGTATTTT. As protein: CASRPNIVDTQYF.

On this clonotype: Its ends do not fully match the called genes, so a read error is possible. The CDR3 reads CAISEYSTTSSYNGQFF. CDR3 sequence (DNA): TGTGCCATCAGTGAATATTCTACGACTAGCTCCTACAATGGGCAGTTCTTC. V and J are TRBV24-1 and TRBJ2-1; 7 bases agree with TRBD2. The CDR3 is made up of 17 amino acids. CDR1 and CDR2 (germline): KGHDR, SFDVKD.

Points on this clonotype: One end of the junction fails to match germline, which may point to a read error. The chain is built from TRBV6-6 and TRBJ2-7, with unresolved D. Germline V lookup: CDR1 MNHNY, CDR2 SVGAGI (reference sequence). The CDR3 totals 11 residues. CDR3 nucleotide sequence: TGTGCCAGAAGTACTAAAGACGAGCAGTGCTTC. This sequence encodes CARSTKDEQCF.

For this clonotype: One end of the junction is discordant with germline, which a read error may explain. The chain links TRBV5-1 to TRBJ2-3; TRBD1 is a possible D gene (5 bases). Germline CDR1 reads SGHRS; CDR2 reads YFSETQ. This CDR3 is 14 amino acids long. The CDR3, as DNA: TGCGCCAGCAGCTTCAGACCGGACACAGATACACAGTATTTT. Translated, it gives CASSFRPDTDTQYF.

This clonotype has a single count. This is likely a read error, given that the CDR3 carries no conserved phenylalanine or tryptophan at its end. The limits of the CDR3 on the DNA are not certain, so only TCRdb's listed CDR3 is given. The chain is built from TRBV5-1 and TRBJ2-7; the D call TRBD1 from the table was never checked on the DNA. In germline, CDR1 is SGHRS, CDR2 YFSETQ. The CDR3 is 10 amino acids in total, end residues counted. This CDR3 reads CASSLVGRGL.

On this clonotype itself: The junction departs from the called germline gene at one end, perhaps through a read error. The CDR3 bases are TGTGCCAGTAGTTTATCAAGGGTCGAAAAACTGTTTTTT. It codes for CASSLSRVEKLFF. The chain joins TRBV12-3 or TRBV12-4 to TRBJ1-4; D uncertain. The CDR3 totals 13 residues.

Remarks on this clonotype: A junction boundary mismatches the germline segment, possibly from a read error. V and J are TRBV11-2 and TRBJ2-1; 9 nucleotides line up with TRBD2. The CDR3 is made up of 16 amino acids. CDR1 and CDR2 from the germline V gene are SGHAT and FQNNGV. The CDR3 DNA follows: TGTACCAGCAGCTACCCCGCGACTAGCGGTAGCGATGAGCAGTCCTTC. Its translation: CTSSYPATSGSDEQSF.

This clonotype has just a few counts. The chain is built from TRBV6-2 or TRBV6-3 and TRBJ2-7; 9 bases align to TRBD1. The CDR3 sequence is 13 residues long. Per germline, CDR1 MNHEY and CDR2 SVGEGT. The junction had 7 bases not matched to a gene; V was cut back by 8 bases and J by 5 bases. The CDR3: CASLRDRAHEQYF. The CDR3 nucleotides are TGTGCCAGCCTCCGGGACAGGGCCCACGAGCAGTACTTC.

In the case of this clonotype: The junction and the germline gene differ at one end; a read error may be behind it. The chain links TRBV2 to TRBJ2-3; 9 positions agree with TRBD1. Germline V gene lookup returns CDR1 SNHLY and CDR2 FYNNEI. The CDR3 has 15 residues. The CDR3 nucleotides read TGTGTCAGCAGTGCCGACAGGGGGAGAACAGATACGCAGTATTTT. Translating it yields CVSSADRGRTDTQYF.

As to this clonotype: The junction departs from germline at one end; a sequencing error may be responsible. The chain uses TRBV13 and TRBJ2-2; 14 bases agree with TRBD2. In germline, CDR1 is PRHDT, CDR2 FYEKMQ (reference sequence). CDR3 size: 15 residues. The CDR3 here is CTSNLTSGRDGELFF. The CDR3, as DNA: TGTACCAGCAACTTGACTAGCGGGAGGGACGGGGAGCTGTTTTTT.

This clonotype was seen more than once but under ten times. CDR3 DNA: TGTGCCATCAGTGAAATTGGACTAGCGGGAGGAAGTGGCACAGATACGCAGTATTTT. Residues: CAISEIGLAGGSGTDTQYF. This chain connects TRBV10-3 to TRBJ2-3, with 14 positions matching TRBD2. This CDR3 contains 19 residues. CDR1 is ENHRY, CDR2 SYGVKD, per germline. The ends lost 3 bases at V and 1 base at J; junction bases unmatched: 9.

V gene TRBV11-3 combines with J gene TRBJ2-2, with no clear D. The CDR3 is 12 residues long. Germline lookup yields CDR1 SGHNT and CDR2 YENEEA. Trimming removed 2 bases at V and 15 bases at J, with 13 bases between. CDR3 region: CASSLWSVGLFF. The CDR3 nucleotides read TGTGCCAGCAGCTTATGGTCCGTGGGGTTGTTTTTT.

Of note for this clonotype: A much larger clone lies one base from this, so it may be a read error. The gene calls are TRBV19 and TRBJ2-1, with TRBD1 matching 9 bases. The CDR3 totals 15 residues. From germline, CDR1 is LNHDA and CDR2 SQIVND (reference sequence). CDR3 protein: CGSSAPGQGIIEQFF. CDR3 sequence (DNA): TGTGGCAGTAGTGCGCCGGGACAGGGTATTATCGAGCAGTTCTTC. The entire variable domain, with the rest obtained from reference TRBV19 and TRBJ2-1, is as follows: DGGITQSPKYLFRKEGQNVTLSCEQNLNHDAMYWYRQDPGQGLRLIYYSQIVNDFQKGDIAEGYSVSREKKESFPLTVTSAQKNPTAFYLCGSSAPGQGIIEQFFGPGTRLTVL.

This clonotype appeared once. A junction end diverges from the germline sequence, so it may reflect a read error. The chain is built from TRBV6-1 and TRBJ2-6, with a tentative D call TRBD1 (6 bases). The germline V gene has CDR1 MNHNS and CDR2 SASEGT. The CDR3 extends over 14 amino acids. The CDR3 reads CTSSEQGRANVLTF. DNA of the CDR3: TGTACCAGCAGTGAACAGGGAAGGGCCAACGTCTTGACTTTC.

There are many counts of this clonotype. The chain joins TRBV28 to TRBJ2-1, with a tentative D call TRBD1 (5 bases). The CDR3 length is 16 residues. V lost 4 bases, J lost 0 bases, and 13 bases lay in between. CDR1 is MDHEN and CDR2 is SYDVKM in the germline V gene. In DNA form, the CDR3 reads TGTGCCAGCAGTTCAACCGGACAATTCTCCTACAATGAGCAGTTCTTC. As protein: CASSSTGQFSYNEQFF.

On this clonotype: This could be a read error, since a much larger clone is one nucleotide away. J is TRBJ2-1 and V is TRBV28; D is possibly TRBD2 (6 bases). The V end was cut by 10 bases, the J end by 6 bases, with 19 bases between. CDR3 length: 14 amino acids. Germline CDR1 MDHEN, CDR2 SYDVKM. The CDR3 loop is CAKSSGLRFNEQFF. The CDR3 DNA follows: TGTGCCAAGAGCTCGGGACTCCGATTCAATGAGCAGTTCTTC.

Concerning this clonotype itself: Compared with germline, one end of the junction differs, possibly owing to a read error. The chain combines TRBV4-2 with TRBJ2-7, with D unresolved. The V gene's germline CDR1 is LGHNA and CDR2 YNFKEQ. The CDR3 covers 12 residues. The CDR3 spells CVSSQDRNEQYF. CDR3 DNA sequence: TGTGTCAGCAGCCAGGATCGGAACGAACAGTACTTC.

This clonotype was observed a handful of times. One end of the junction is discordant with germline, which a read error may explain. The J gene is TRBJ2-5, the V gene TRBV7-2, with D possibly matching TRBD1 (6 bases). Germline loops: CDR1 SGHTA, CDR2 FQGNSA. CDR3 length: 16 residues. In DNA, the CDR3 is TGTGCCAGTAGCTTAGGAAACACAAATAGGGGGGAGACCCAGTACTTC. Translated, it gives CASSLGNTNRGETQYF.

This clonotype has just one count. The missing conserved phenylalanine or tryptophan at the end of this CDR3 makes a read error likely. This chain joins TRBV5-1 and TRBJ2-5; D not resolved. Germline-derived CDR1 and CDR2 are SGHRS and YFSETQ. The CDR3 is 14 amino acids. The CDR3 DNA follows: TGCGCTAGCAGCTTGGAACTAAATGAAGAGACCCAGTACCTC. This encodes CASSLELNEETQYL.

About this clonotype itself: Sequence at one end of the junction differs from germline and may be a read error. The rearrangement joins TRBV5-1 to TRBJ2-2; D is perhaps TRBD1 (5 bases). There are 14 residues in the CDR3. CDR1 and CDR2 from the germline V gene are SGHRS and YFSETQ. In nucleotides, the CDR3 is TGTGCCAGCACCGCACAGGACCACACCGGGGAGCTGTTTTTT. Amino acid sequence: CASTAQDHTGELFF.